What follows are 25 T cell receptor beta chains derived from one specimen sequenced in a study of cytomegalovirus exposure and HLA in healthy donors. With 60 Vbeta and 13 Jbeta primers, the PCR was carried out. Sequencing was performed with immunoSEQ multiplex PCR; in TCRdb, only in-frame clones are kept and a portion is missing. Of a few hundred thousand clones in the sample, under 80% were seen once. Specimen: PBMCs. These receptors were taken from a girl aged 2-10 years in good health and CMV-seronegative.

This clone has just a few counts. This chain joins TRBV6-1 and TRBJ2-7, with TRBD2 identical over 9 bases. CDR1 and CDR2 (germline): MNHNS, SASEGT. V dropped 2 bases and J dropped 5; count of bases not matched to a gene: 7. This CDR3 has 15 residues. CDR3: CASSETWRGGDEQYF. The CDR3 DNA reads TGTGCCAGCAGTGAAACCTGGCGGGGGGGAGACGAGCAGTACTTC.

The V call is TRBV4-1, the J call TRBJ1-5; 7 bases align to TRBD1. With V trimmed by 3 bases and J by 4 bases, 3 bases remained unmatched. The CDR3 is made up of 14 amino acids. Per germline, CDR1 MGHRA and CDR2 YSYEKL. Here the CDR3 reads CASSQRTGNQPQHF. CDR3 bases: TGCGCCAGCAGCCAGCGGACAGGAAATCAGCCCCAGCATTTT.

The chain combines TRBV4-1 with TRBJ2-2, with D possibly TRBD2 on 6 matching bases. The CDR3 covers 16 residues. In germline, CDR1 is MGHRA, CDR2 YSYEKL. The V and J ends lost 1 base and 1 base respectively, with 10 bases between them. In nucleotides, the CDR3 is TGCGCCAGCAGCCAAGTCGGGGGTTTGAACACCGGGGAGCTGTTTTTT. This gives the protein CASSQVGGLNTGELFF.

The chain's CDR3 is CAWSVGGPMNTEAFF. CDR3 in DNA: TGTGCCTGGAGTGTGGGGGGACCCATGAACACTGAAGCTTTCTTT. The rearrangement uses TRBV30 and TRBJ1-1; D is possibly TRBD1 (5 bases). CDR1 is GTSNPN and CDR2 is SVGIG in the germline V gene (reference sequence). The CDR3 length is 15 residues. Trimming shortened V by 0 bases and J by 0 bases, and 11 bases separated the two germline ends.

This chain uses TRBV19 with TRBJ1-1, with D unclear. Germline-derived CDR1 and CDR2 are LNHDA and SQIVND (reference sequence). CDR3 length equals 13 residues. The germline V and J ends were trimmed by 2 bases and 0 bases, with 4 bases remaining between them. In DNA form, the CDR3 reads TGTGCCAGTAGTATACAGATGAACACTGAAGCTTTCTTT. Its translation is CASSIQMNTEAFF. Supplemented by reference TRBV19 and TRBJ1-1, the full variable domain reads DGGITQSPKYLFRKEGQNVTLSCEQNLNHDAMYWYRQDPGQGLRLIYYSQIVNDFQKGDIAEGYSVSREKKESFPLTVTSAQKNPTAFYLCASSIQMNTEAFFGQGTRLTVV.

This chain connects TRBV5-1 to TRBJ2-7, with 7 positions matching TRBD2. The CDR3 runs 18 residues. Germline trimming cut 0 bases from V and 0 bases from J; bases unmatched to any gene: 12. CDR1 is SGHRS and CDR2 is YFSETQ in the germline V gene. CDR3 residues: CASSLVPTSAQSSYEQYF. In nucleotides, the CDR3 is TGCGCCAGCAGCTTGGTCCCCACTAGCGCCCAAAGCTCCTACGAGCAGTACTTC.

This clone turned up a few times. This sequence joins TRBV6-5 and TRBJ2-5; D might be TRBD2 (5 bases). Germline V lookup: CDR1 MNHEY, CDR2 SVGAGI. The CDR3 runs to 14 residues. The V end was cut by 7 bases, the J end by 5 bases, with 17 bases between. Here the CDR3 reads CASNGRGLGETQYF. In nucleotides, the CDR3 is TGTGCCAGCAACGGACGGGGTCTCGGGGAGACCCAGTACTTC.

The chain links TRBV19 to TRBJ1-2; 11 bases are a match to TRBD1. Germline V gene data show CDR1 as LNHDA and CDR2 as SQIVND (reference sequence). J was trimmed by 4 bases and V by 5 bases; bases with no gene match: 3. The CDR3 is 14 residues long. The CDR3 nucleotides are TGTGCCAGTAGTCCCGGGACAGGGGGCTATGGCTACACCTTC. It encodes CASSPGTGGYGYTF.

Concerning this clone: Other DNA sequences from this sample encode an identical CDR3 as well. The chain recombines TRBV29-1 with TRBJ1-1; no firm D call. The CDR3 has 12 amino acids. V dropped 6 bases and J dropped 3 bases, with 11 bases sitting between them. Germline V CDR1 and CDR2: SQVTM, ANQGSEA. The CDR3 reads CSVAGLYTEAFF. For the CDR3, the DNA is TGCAGCGTGGCGGGCCTTTACACTGAAGCTTTCTTT.

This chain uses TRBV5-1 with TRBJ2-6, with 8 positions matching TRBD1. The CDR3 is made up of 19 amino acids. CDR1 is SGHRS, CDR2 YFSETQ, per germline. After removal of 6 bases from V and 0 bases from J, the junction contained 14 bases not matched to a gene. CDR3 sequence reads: CASNHWRGTGVSGANVLTF. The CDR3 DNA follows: TGCGCCAGCAACCATTGGAGGGGGACAGGTGTCTCTGGGGCCAACGTCCTGACTTTC.

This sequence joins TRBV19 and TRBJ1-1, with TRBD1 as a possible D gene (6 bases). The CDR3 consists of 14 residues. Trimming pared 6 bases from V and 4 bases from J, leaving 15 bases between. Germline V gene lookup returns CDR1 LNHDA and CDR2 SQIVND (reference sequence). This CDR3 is CASRYRGGGTEAFF. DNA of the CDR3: TGTGCCAGTAGATATAGAGGGGGTGGCACTGAAGCTTTCTTT.

The CDR3 region has the DNA TGTGCAAGTCGCCCGACAGGGAGAAGGGCCATGAACACTGAAGCTTTCTTT. Translated: CASRPTGRRAMNTEAFF. The chain combines TRBV12-2 with TRBJ1-1; the table names TRBD1, a call not compared with the DNA. TRBV12-2 is a documented pseudogene. The CDR3 is made up of 17 amino acids.

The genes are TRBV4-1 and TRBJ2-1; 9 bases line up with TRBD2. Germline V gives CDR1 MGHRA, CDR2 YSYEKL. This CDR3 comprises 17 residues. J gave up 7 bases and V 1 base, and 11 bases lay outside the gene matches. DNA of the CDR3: TGCGCCAGCAGCCAAGTGATCGGCGGGGGGGCCCGGAATGAGCAGTTCTTC. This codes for CASSQVIGGGARNEQFF.

Written as DNA, the CDR3 is TGTGCCAGCAGCTTGGCCGTTCGGGGTTCGAGGGACTATGGCTACACCTTC. This gives the protein CASSLAVRGSRDYGYTF. V is TRBV5-4 and J is TRBJ1-2; D is uncertain. The CDR3 sequence is 17 residues long. Germline assignment: CDR1 SGHNT and CDR2 YYREEE (reference sequence). V lost 0 bases, J lost 3 bases, and 18 bases lay in between.

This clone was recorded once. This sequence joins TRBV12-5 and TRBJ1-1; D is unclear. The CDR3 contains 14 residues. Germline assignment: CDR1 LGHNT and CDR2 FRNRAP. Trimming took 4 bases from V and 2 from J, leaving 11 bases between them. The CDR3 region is CASGYGATNTEAFF. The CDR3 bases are TGTGCTAGTGGTTACGGCGCGACTAACACTGAAGCTTTCTTT.

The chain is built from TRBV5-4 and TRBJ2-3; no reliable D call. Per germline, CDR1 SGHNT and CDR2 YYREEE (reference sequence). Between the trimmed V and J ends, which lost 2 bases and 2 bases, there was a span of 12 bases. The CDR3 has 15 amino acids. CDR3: CASSFRDFHTDTQYF. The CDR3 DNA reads TGTGCCAGCAGCTTTAGAGACTTTCACACAGATACGCAGTATTTT.

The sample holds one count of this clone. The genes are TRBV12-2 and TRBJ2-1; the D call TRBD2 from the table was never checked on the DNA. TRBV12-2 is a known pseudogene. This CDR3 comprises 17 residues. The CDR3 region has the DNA TGTGCAAGTCGCTTATCACTTCACGGGGGGAGTTACAATGAGCAGTTCTTC. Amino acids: CASRLSLHGGSYNEQFF.

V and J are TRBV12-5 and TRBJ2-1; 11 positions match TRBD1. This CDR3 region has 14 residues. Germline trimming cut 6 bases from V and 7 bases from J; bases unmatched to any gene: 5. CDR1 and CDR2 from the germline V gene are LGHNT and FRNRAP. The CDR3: CASGGTGGSNEQFF. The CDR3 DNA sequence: TGTGCTAGTGGGGGGACAGGGGGTTCGAATGAGCAGTTCTTC.

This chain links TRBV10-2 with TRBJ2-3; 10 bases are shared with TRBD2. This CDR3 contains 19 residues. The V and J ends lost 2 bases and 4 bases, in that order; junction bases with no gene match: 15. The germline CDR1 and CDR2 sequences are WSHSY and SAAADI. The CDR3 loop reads CASSERGRLGLASADTQYF. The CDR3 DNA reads TGCGCCAGCAGTGAGAGGGGGCGTTTGGGACTAGCGAGCGCAGATACGCAGTATTTT.

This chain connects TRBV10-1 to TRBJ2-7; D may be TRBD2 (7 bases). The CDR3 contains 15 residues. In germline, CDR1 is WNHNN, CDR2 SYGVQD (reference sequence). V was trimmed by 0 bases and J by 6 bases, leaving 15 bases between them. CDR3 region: CASSESRGAPSEQYF. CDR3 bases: TGCGCCAGCAGTGAGTCACGGGGGGCGCCGAGCGAGCAGTACTTC.

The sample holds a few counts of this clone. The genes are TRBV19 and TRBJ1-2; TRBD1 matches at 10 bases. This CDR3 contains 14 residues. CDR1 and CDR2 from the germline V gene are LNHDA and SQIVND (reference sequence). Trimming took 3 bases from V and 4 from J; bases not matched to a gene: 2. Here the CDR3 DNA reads TGTGCCAGTAGTATCGGGACAGGGGCCTATGGCTACACCTTC. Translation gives CASSIGTGAYGYTF.

The CDR3, as DNA: TGCAGCGCCACAGGGGAGGCAAAAGGGACTGAAGCTTTCTTT. It translates to CSATGEAKGTEAFF. The chain joins TRBV29-1 to TRBJ1-1, with 7 bases identical to TRBD1. CDR3 length: 14 amino acids. V gave up 7 bases and J gave up 5 bases; unmatched junction bases: 13. Germline V lookup: CDR1 SQVTM, CDR2 ANQGSEA.

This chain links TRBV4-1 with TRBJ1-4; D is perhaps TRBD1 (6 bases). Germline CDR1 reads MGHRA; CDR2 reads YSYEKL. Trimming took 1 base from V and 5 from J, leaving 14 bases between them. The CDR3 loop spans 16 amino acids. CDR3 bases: TGCGCCAGCAGCCAAGGCCAGGGGTTACTCAATGAAAAACTGTTTTTT. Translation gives CASSQGQGLLNEKLFF.

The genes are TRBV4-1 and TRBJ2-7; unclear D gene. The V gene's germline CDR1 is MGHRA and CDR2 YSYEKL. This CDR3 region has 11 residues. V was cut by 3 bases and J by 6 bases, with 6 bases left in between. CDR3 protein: CASSQGSEQYF. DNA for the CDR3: TGCGCCAGCAGCCAGGGCAGCGAGCAGTACTTC.

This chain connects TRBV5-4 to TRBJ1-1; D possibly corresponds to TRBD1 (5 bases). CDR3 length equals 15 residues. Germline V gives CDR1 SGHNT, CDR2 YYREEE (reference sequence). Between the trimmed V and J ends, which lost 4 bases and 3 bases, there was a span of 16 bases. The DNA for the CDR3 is TGTGCCAGCAGCAACCCGGAGGGGCCAGACACTGAAGCTTTCTTT. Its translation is CASSNPEGPDTEAFF.